This TCR beta chain derives from a study of human T cells and chemical hapten exposure. The wider study: Researchers reported sensitizing a 2 cm by 2 cm upper inner arm skin site with 2% DPC. Patch testing placed 0.01% DPC on the upper back, with readings at 6 days.

This clonotype has at least ten counts. Time point noted: pre-sensitization, week 0. Noted treatment: therapeutic diphenylcyclopropenone sensitization with weekly scalp DPC. Blood was drawn before each patch test was applied. TCRdb processed the RACE reads anew with MiXCR; each CDR3 protein has one entry. The sample carries 380,000 or so distinct CDR3 sequences, approximately 5% recorded once. The sample was whole blood, taken in connection with sensitization to the hapten diphenylcyclopropenone (DPC). This sequence was found in a young woman with alopecia areata. Some clones in this sample may be carry-over from other donors' samples.

This chain's CDR3 is CASRGLARGFGRRTDTQYF. In DNA form, the CDR3 reads TGTGCCAGCAGGGGACTAGCAAGGGGGTTTGGAAGGCGCACAGATACGCAGTATTTT. V is TRBV6-1 and J is TRBJ2-3, with 9 bases lining up with TRBD2. Germline CDR1 is MNHNS and CDR2 is SASEGT. Trimming cost V 6 bases and J 1 base; bases outside gene matches: 17. CDR3 size: 19 residues.